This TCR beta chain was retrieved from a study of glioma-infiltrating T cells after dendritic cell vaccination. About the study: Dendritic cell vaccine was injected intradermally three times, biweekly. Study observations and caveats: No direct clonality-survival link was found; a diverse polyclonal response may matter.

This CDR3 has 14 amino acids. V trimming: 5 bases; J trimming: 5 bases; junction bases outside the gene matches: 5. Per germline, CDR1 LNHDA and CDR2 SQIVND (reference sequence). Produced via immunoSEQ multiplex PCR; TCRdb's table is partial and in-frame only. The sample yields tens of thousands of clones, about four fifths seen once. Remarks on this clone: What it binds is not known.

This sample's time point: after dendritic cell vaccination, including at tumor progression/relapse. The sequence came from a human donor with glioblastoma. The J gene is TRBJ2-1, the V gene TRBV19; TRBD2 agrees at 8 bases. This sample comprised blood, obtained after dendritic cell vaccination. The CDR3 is CASSAGLAHNEQFF. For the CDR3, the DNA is TGTGCCAGTAGTGCCGGACTAGCCCACAATGAGCAGTTCTTC.